The T cell receptor (beta chain) described here comes from a study of cytomegalovirus exposure and HLA in healthy donors. With 60 Vbeta and 13 Jbeta primers, the PCR was carried out. This table comes from immunoSEQ multiplex PCR, and its TCRdb copy is limited to in-frame clones, with some not included. The sample carries under 200,000 clones, 75% to 90% recorded once. Deletions cut 1 base from V and 6 bases from J, with 10 bases between. The CDR3 sequence is 14 residues long. CDR1 is LNHDA, CDR2 SQIVND, per germline (reference sequence). Sequenced input: PBMCs. The chain is built from TRBV19 and TRBJ2-4; possible D gene TRBD1, 5 bases. This clonotype was sampled from a man aged 40-49 years in good health and CMV-seropositive. The CDR3 DNA follows: TGTGCCAGTAGTATAGCTCCCCAGGGAAACATTCAGTACTTC. Translated: CASSIAPQGNIQYF.